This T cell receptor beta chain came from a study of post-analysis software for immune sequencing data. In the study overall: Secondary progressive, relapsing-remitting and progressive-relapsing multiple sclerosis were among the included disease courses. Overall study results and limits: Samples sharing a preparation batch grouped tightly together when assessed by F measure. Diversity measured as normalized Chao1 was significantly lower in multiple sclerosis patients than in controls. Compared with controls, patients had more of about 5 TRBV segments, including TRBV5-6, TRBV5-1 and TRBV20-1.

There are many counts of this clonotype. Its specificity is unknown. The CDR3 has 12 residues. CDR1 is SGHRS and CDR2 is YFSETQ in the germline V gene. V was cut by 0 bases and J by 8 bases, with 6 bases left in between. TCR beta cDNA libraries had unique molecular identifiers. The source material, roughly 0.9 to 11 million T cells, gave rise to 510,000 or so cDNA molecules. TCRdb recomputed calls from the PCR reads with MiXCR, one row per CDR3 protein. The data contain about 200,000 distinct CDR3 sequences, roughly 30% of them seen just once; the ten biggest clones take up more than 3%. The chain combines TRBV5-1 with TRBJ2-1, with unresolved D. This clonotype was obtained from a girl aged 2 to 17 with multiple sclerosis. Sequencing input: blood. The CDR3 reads CASSLGSHEQFF. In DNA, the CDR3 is TGCGCCAGCAGCTTGGGCTCGCATGAGCAGTTCTTC. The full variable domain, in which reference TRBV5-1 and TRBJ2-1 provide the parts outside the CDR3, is KAGVTQTPRYLIKTRGQQVTLSCSPISGHRSVSWYQQTPGQGLQFLFEYFSETQRNKGNFPGRFSGRQFSNSRSEMNVSTLELGDSALYLCASSLGSHEQFFGPGTRLTVL.